A single sample is the source of the 9 T cell receptor beta chains below, sequenced in a study of tumor and adjacent non-tumor tissue in lung cancer. Three rounds of nested PCR, following a modified ARM-PCR protocol, produced the TCRbeta library. MiXCR, applied by TCRdb to the multiplex PCR reads, yields one record per CDR3 protein. Of 200,000 or so distinct CDR3 sequences in the sample, about two thirds were seen once. RNA was extracted from bulk tissue without any cell sorting. The sequenced sample was lung tumor tissue. These receptors all stem from a man aged 55 to 69 with non-small cell lung cancer.

This clonotype was counted a few times. V is TRBV5-4 and J is TRBJ1-3; no clear D gene. The CDR3 totals 15 residues. Trimming took 4 bases from V and 2 from J, leaving 13 bases between them. Germline loops: CDR1 SGHNT, CDR2 YYREEE (reference sequence). The chain's CDR3 is CASSPGLLTGNTIYF. CDR3 in DNA: TGTGCCAGCAGCCCTGGCCTCTTAACTGGAAACACCATATATTTT.

This chain links TRBV6-5 with TRBJ2-7; 7 bases are a match to TRBD2. The trim removed 3 bases at V and 2 bases at J, leaving 4 bases unmatched. The CDR3 is 14 amino acids. Looked up from germline, CDR1 is MNHEY and CDR2 is SVGAGI. DNA for the CDR3: TGTGCCAGCAGTTATCAGCGGGGAACCTACGAGCAGTACTTC. Translating it yields CASSYQRGTYEQYF.

This rearrangement joins TRBV5-1 to TRBJ2-2; TRBD1 matches at 7 bases. Germline values: CDR1 SGHRS, CDR2 YFSETQ. CDR3 size: 14 residues. Germline trimming cut 3 bases from V and 7 bases from J; bases unmatched to any gene: 6. In DNA form, the CDR3 reads TGCGCCAGCAGCTCGACAGGGAAAGTCGGGGAGCTGTTTTTT. Amino acids: CASSSTGKVGELFF.

The rearrangement uses TRBV20-1 and TRBJ2-7; 7 bases are a match to TRBD1. Germline CDR1 reads DFQATT; CDR2 reads SNEGSKA (reference sequence). V was clipped by 8 bases and J by 1 base; unmatched bases: 14. The CDR3 totals 15 residues. This CDR3 is CSTPSPETGSYEQYF. Written as DNA, the CDR3 is TGCAGTACTCCGAGCCCCGAGACAGGGTCCTACGAGCAGTACTTC.

To note about this clonotype: An end of the junction differs from the germline gene, which may be a read error. The chain couples TRBV11-2 to TRBJ1-5; D may be TRBD2 (5 bases). The J call may be mistaken, given a closer DNA end match to TRBJ2-3. The CDR3 covers 13 residues. Germline V lookup: CDR1 SGHAT, CDR2 FQNNGV. CDR3 in amino acids: CTSSLPGNQPQYF. The DNA of the CDR3 is TGTACCAGCAGCTTACCGGGGAATCAGCCCCAGTATTTT.

Worth noting for this clonotype: A much larger clone lies a single base off, so this may be a read error. CDR3 sequence (DNA): TGCAGTGCTAGAGGGACTAGCGGGACCTACGAGCGGTACTTC. Translated: CSARGTSGTYERYF. This chain joins TRBV20-1 and TRBJ2-7; 12 nucleotides align to TRBD2. This CDR3 contains 14 residues. Germline V gene sequence: CDR1 DFQATT, CDR2 SNEGSKA (reference sequence).

V usage is TRBV5-1 and J usage is TRBJ2-6, with 11 bases matching TRBD2. The junction had 6 bases not matched to a gene; V was cut back by 3 bases and J by 1 base. The CDR3 totals 18 residues. CDR1 and CDR2 (germline): SGHRS, YFSETQ. The chain's CDR3 is CASSSTSGVSSGANVLTF. CDR3 in DNA: TGCGCCAGCAGCTCGACTAGCGGGGTCTCATCTGGGGCCAACGTCCTGACTTTC.

This clonotype was detected many times. The chain employs TRBV6-2 or TRBV6-3 and TRBJ2-1; D not resolved. CDR3 length equals 16 residues. CDR1 and CDR2 from the germline V gene are MNHEY and SVGEGT. Between the trimmed V and J ends, which lost 0 bases and 8 bases, there was a span of 17 bases. The CDR3 region has the DNA TGTGCCAGCAGTTACTCCTCGGGTAATGTAGTCGATGAGCAGTTCTTC. Residues: CASSYSSGNVVDEQFF.

This rearrangement joins TRBV11-2 to TRBJ1-2, with 7 bases aligning to TRBD1. The CDR3 sequence is 15 residues long. Germline CDR1 is SGHAT and CDR2 is FQNNGV. V dropped 10 bases and J dropped 1; count of bases not matched to a gene: 12. The CDR3 region is CAMSFKQGLNYGYTF. CDR3 in DNA: TGTGCCATGAGCTTTAAACAGGGGCTTAACTATGGCTACACCTTC.